Following are 9 T cell receptor beta chains from one sample sequenced in a study of cytomegalovirus exposure and HLA in healthy donors. Primers: 60 Vbeta forward and 13 Jbeta reverse. Produced via immunoSEQ multiplex PCR; TCRdb's table is partial and in-frame only. Among about 150,000 clones listed, about four fifths were seen once. Material for sequencing was PBMCs. These receptors originate from a male donor in good health and CMV-seronegative.

The rearrangement uses TRBV5-1 and TRBJ2-1; 13 bases are shared with TRBD2. After removal of 3 bases from V and 2 bases from J, the junction contained 11 bases not matched to a gene. Germline V CDR1 and CDR2: SGHRS, YFSETQ. CDR3 length: 19 residues. The CDR3 region has the DNA TGCGCCAGCAGCTGGGTCCTACGACTAGCGGGGGGCGCCTACAATGAGCAGTTCTTC. Amino acid sequence: CASSWVLRLAGGAYNEQFF.

The chain links TRBV7-2 to TRBJ2-1; 8 nucleotides match TRBD1. The V segment lost 3 bases and the J segment 5 bases; nucleotides outside the gene matches: 6. The CDR3 totals 15 residues. CDR1 is SGHTA, CDR2 FQGNSA, per germline. CDR3 nucleotides: TGTGCCAGCAGCTTGGACAGGGTAAATGACAATGAGCAGTTCTTC. Translation: CASSLDRVNDNEQFF. The full variable domain, with the rest looked up from reference TRBV7-2 and TRBJ2-1, is GAGVSQSPSNKVTEKGKDVELRCDPISGHTALYWYRQSLGQGLEFLIYFQGNSAPDKSGLPSDRFSAERTGGSVSTLTIQRTQQEDSAVYLCASSLDRVNDNEQFFGPGTRLTVL.

V and J are TRBV29-1 and TRBJ2-5; D unresolved. Per germline, CDR1 SQVTM and CDR2 ANQGSEA. Between the trimmed V and J ends, which lost 4 bases and 5 bases, there was a span of 17 bases. The CDR3 is made up of 14 amino acids. Here the CDR3 reads CSVVYSGFGETQYF. The CDR3 nucleotides read TGCAGCGTTGTGTATTCCGGGTTTGGTGAGACCCAGTACTTC. The complete variable domain, with remaining parts taken from reference TRBV29-1 and TRBJ2-5, reads SAVISQKPSRDICQRGTSLTIQCQVDSQVTMMFWYRQQPGQSLTLIATANQGSEATYESGFVIDKFPISRPNLTFSTLTVSNMSPEDSSIYLCSVVYSGFGETQYFGPGTRLLVL.

The chain joins TRBV5-4 to TRBJ1-2; TRBD1 matches at 9 bases. Germline assignment: CDR1 SGHNT and CDR2 YYREEE (reference sequence). V was pared by 0 bases and J by 8 bases, with 5 bases of the junction left unmatched. The CDR3 has 14 residues. The CDR3 protein is CASSLGQGVGGYTF. The DNA for the CDR3 is TGTGCCAGCAGCTTGGGACAGGGGGTAGGGGGCTACACCTTC.

The chain uses TRBV29-1 and TRBJ2-3; a weak D match, TRBD1 (6 bases). The CDR3 consists of 16 residues. Germline CDR1 and CDR2: SQVTM and ANQGSEA. V lost 2 bases, J lost 5 bases, and 20 bases lay in between. CDR3 in DNA: TGCAGCGTTGAACTGTCGGGGCAGGGGTGGAGAGATACGCAGTATTTT. Amino acids: CSVELSGQGWRDTQYF.

The rearrangement uses TRBV5-1 and TRBJ2-2; TRBD1 aligns across 7 bases. With V trimmed by 2 bases and J by 3 bases, 1 base remained unmatched. Germline values: CDR1 SGHRS, CDR2 YFSETQ. The CDR3 consists of 14 residues. CDR3 in amino acids: CASSFTGDTGELFF. In DNA, the CDR3 is TGCGCCAGCAGCTTTACAGGGGACACCGGGGAGCTGTTTTTT.

This clone was seen more than once but under ten times. The V call is TRBV4-3, the J call TRBJ2-2; 7 nucleotides align to TRBD1. Germline lookup yields CDR1 LGHNA and CDR2 YSLEER. With V trimmed by 2 bases and J by 6 bases, 3 bases remained unmatched. The CDR3 covers 14 residues. The CDR3 spells CASSQLGGSGELFF. For the CDR3, the DNA is TGCGCCAGCAGCCAATTAGGGGGCTCCGGGGAGCTGTTTTTT.

The chain recombines TRBV2 with TRBJ2-7; 16 bases map to TRBD2. With V trimmed by 6 bases and J by 0 bases, 8 bases remained unmatched. This CDR3 comprises 18 residues. Germline CDR1 is SNHLY and CDR2 is FYNNEI. CDR3 in amino acids: CASRLGTSGRVSSYEQYF. The CDR3 DNA follows: TGTGCCAGCAGGCTTGGGACTAGCGGGAGGGTGAGCTCCTACGAGCAGTACTTC.

The chain couples TRBV18 to TRBJ2-7; 7 nucleotides align to TRBD2. With V trimmed by 1 base and J by 2 bases, 5 bases remained unmatched. This CDR3 is 15 amino acids long. Germline CDR1 and CDR2: KGHSH and LQKENI. The CDR3 bases are TGTGCCAGCTCACCACAACCGGGAGGCCCCTACGAGCAGTACTTC. It encodes CASSPQPGGPYEQYF.